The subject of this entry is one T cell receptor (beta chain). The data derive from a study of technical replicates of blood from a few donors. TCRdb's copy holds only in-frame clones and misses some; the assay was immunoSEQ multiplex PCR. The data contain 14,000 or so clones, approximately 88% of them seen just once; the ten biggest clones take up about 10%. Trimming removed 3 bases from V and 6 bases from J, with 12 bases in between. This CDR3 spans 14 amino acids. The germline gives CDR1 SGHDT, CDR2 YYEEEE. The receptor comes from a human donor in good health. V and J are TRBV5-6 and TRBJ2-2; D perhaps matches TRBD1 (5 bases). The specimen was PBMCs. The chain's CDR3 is CASSSLRGSGELFF. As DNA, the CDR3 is TGTGCCAGCAGCTCCTTAAGGGGCTCCGGGGAGCTGTTTTTT. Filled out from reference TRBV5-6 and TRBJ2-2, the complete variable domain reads DAGVTQSPTHLIKTRGQQVTLRCSPKSGHDTVSWYQQALGQGPQFIFQYYEEEERQRGNFPDRFSGHQFPNYSSELNVNALLLGDSALYLCASSSLRGSGELFFGEGSRLTVL.